This record covers a single T cell receptor (beta chain). Source study methods: Junction-only sequences without quality scores came from ImmunoSEQ, so filtering differed. Using immunoSEQ multiplex PCR, the repertoire was profiled, and TCRdb retains in-frame clones only, with some absent. Clone size and V and J calls were adopted from that table, with D and trimming inferred from the DNA. The profile shows about 680,000 clones, around 67% of them singletons. The record originates from a study of shared clonotypes between healthy human individuals. Study-level background: Samples came from a couple of female and a few male donors aged 18 to 49. Each donor contributed plates that comprised three CD4 naive, three CD4 memory, two CD8 naive and one CD8 memory.

V was shortened by 2 bases and J by 4 bases, with 23 bases between the two germline ends. The germline gives CDR1 MRHNA, CDR2 SNTAGT. The CDR3 length is 18 residues. The sequencing input was memory CD4+ T cells sorted from blood. The subset: CD45RA-negative fraction. The rearrangement uses TRBV6-4 and TRBJ2-5, with D perhaps matching TRBD1 or TRBD2 (5 bases each). The TCR was taken from a woman in her 30s in good health. CDR3 nucleotides: TGTGCCAGCAGTGACAAGAGAGTAGGGACGGCCTTAGGAGAGACCCAGTACTTC. The encoded protein is CASSDKRVGTALGETQYF.